This entry lists 15 T cell receptor beta chains sequenced from one sample in a study of T cell changes during pregnancy in multiple sclerosis. Some clones are missing from TCRdb's copy, which holds only in-frame ones; the method was immunoSEQ multiplex PCR. The sample contains about 84,000 clones, approximately 95% of which appear only once. Sequences were derived from peripheral blood, sampled in the second trimester of pregnancy. The origin of the receptors is a female donor in good health, enrolled as a control in a pregnancy study.

CDR3: CASSHGPQGGNGNQPQHF. In DNA form, the CDR3 reads TGCGCCAGCAGCCACGGACCACAGGGGGGGAATGGAAATCAGCCCCAGCATTTT. The V call is TRBV5-1, the J call TRBJ1-5, with 8 positions matching TRBD1. Germline CDR1 SGHRS, CDR2 YFSETQ. V dropped 4 bases and J dropped 4; count of bases not matched to a gene: 16. The CDR3 is 18 amino acids.

This clone was counted once. The chain has TRBV30 and TRBJ2-2; 11 positions agree with TRBD2. The length of the CDR3 is 14 residues. V was clipped by 6 bases and J by 1 base; unmatched bases: 1. From germline, CDR1 is GTSNPN and CDR2 SVGIG (reference sequence). CDR3 DNA: TGTGCCTGTACTAGCGGGGGGAACACCGGGGAGCTGTTTTTT. Protein: CACTSGGNTGELFF.

V gene TRBV18 combines with J gene TRBJ1-4; D uncertain. The length of the CDR3 is 12 residues. Looked up from germline, CDR1 is KGHSH and CDR2 is LQKENI. Between the trimmed V and J ends, which lost 3 bases and 8 bases, there was a span of 7 bases. CDR3 residues: CASSPGEEKLFF. DNA for the CDR3: TGTGCCAGCTCACCGGGCGAGGAAAAACTGTTTTTT. The full variable domain, in which reference TRBV18 and TRBJ1-4 provide the parts outside the CDR3, is NAGVMQNPRHLVRRRGQEARLRCSPMKGHSHVYWYRQLPEEGLKFMVYLQKENIIDESGMPKERFSAEFPKEGPSILRIQQVVRGDSAAYFCASSPGEEKLFFGSGTQLSVL.

The J gene is TRBJ2-1, the V gene TRBV28, with 7 bases that match TRBD2. V lost 6 bases and J lost 6; bases outside the gene matches: 11. This CDR3 spans 15 amino acids. Germline V gives CDR1 MDHEN, CDR2 SYDVKM. In DNA form, the CDR3 reads TGTGCCAGCAGAAAGCCGGCGGGAGTAGTCAATGAGCAGTTCTTC. It specifies CASRKPAGVVNEQFF.

The chain has TRBV4-2 and TRBJ2-7; D may be TRBD2 (5 bases). This CDR3 region has 15 residues. Germline V gene lookup returns CDR1 LGHNA and CDR2 YNFKEQ. Trimming removed 0 bases at V and 3 bases at J, with 12 bases between. CDR3 amino acids: CASSQEASTVYEQYF. The CDR3 DNA sequence: TGTGCCAGCAGCCAAGAAGCTAGCACCGTCTACGAGCAGTACTTC.

The chain is built from TRBV5-6 and TRBJ2-1; D may be TRBD2 (5 bases). The CDR3 length is 13 residues. V was trimmed by 5 bases and J by 7 bases, leaving 13 bases between them. The germline CDR1 and CDR2 sequences are SGHDT and YYEEEE. The CDR3 DNA sequence: TGTGCCAGCAGTTTTGGGAGAAGGAATGAGCAGTTCTTC. This translates into CASSFGRRNEQFF.

The chain joins TRBV27 to TRBJ2-5, with D unresolved. The DNA end lines up better with TRBJ2-7; the J call may be wrong. CDR1 and CDR2 from the germline V gene are MNHEY and SMNVEV (reference sequence). There are 15 residues in the CDR3. CDR3 bases: TGTGCCAGCAGCTTGCGCCCTTCTAACTCCTACGAGCAGTACTTC. Protein: CASSLRPSNSYEQYF.

This chain joins TRBV6-5 and TRBJ2-1, with TRBD2 identical over 8 bases. This CDR3 spans 14 amino acids. Trimming removed 4 bases from V and 1 base from J; junction bases left unmatched: 0. Germline CDR1 reads MNHEY; CDR2 reads SVGAGI. The CDR3 protein is CASSSSGSYNEQFF. Here the CDR3 DNA reads TGTGCCAGCAGTTCTAGCGGGTCCTACAATGAGCAGTTCTTC.

The chain couples TRBV10-3 to TRBJ2-1; TRBD2 aligns across 14 bases. Germline V gene data show CDR1 as ENHRY and CDR2 as SYGVKD. V was clipped by 5 bases and J by 7 bases; unmatched bases: 4. The CDR3 contains 15 residues. CDR3 bases: TGTGCCATCAGTTCGACTAGCGGGAGGGTGAATGAGCAGTTCTTC. Translated, it gives CAISSTSGRVNEQFF.

The V call is TRBV27, the J call TRBJ2-2; D is unresolved. Per germline, CDR1 MNHEY and CDR2 SMNVEV (reference sequence). The CDR3 has 16 residues. V gave up 1 base and J gave up 0 bases, with 9 bases separating them. The CDR3 sequence is CASSLFGRSNTGELFF. DNA of the CDR3: TGTGCCAGCAGTTTATTCGGCAGGTCGAACACCGGGGAGCTGTTTTTT.

This rearrangement joins TRBV4-1 to TRBJ2-7, with a tentative D call TRBD1 (5 bases). Per germline, CDR1 MGHRA and CDR2 YSYEKL. V lost 4 bases to trimming and J lost 0 bases, with 13 bases between them. The CDR3 spans 15 residues. The CDR3 sequence is CASSPRDYPSYEQYF. The CDR3 nucleotides read TGCGCCAGCAGCCCCAGGGATTATCCCTCCTACGAGCAGTACTTC.

This clone was seen just once. V usage is TRBV7-9 and J usage is TRBJ2-5, with a possible D match to TRBD2 (6 bases). Germline values: CDR1 SEHNR, CDR2 FQNEAQ (reference sequence). The CDR3 is made up of 13 amino acids. The V and J ends lost 3 bases and 2 bases respectively, with 7 bases between them. The CDR3 coding sequence is TGTGCCAGCAGCTTTAGCGGTCAAGAGACCCAGTACTTC. This sequence encodes CASSFSGQETQYF.

This chain connects TRBV12-5 to TRBJ1-2, with D possibly matching TRBD1 (6 bases). This CDR3 contains 13 residues. Germline lookup yields CDR1 LGHNT and CDR2 FRNRAP. Trimming stripped 7 bases from V and 2 bases from J, with 11 bases between. CDR3 nucleotides: TGTGCTAGTGCCTTAGGACAGAACTATGGCTACACCTTC. Translating it yields CASALGQNYGYTF.

Notes on this clone: Within the sample, other DNA sequences also encode this same CDR3. The rearrangement joins TRBV27 to TRBJ1-5; TRBD1 matches at 10 bases. Germline CDR1 reads MNHEY; CDR2 reads SMNVEV (reference sequence). The ends lost 3 bases at V and 2 bases at J; junction bases unmatched: 1. The CDR3 has 15 amino acids. In nucleotides, the CDR3 is TGTGCCAGCAGTTTGGGGACAGGGGGCAATCAGCCCCAGCATTTT. This translates into CASSLGTGGNQPQHF.

V usage is TRBV28 and J usage is TRBJ1-2, with D possibly TRBD1 on 6 matching bases. This CDR3 comprises 15 residues. Between the trimmed V and J ends, which lost 6 bases and 4 bases, there was a span of 18 bases. Germline V lookup: CDR1 MDHEN, CDR2 SYDVKM. The CDR3 loop reads CASRPEGGLGYGYTF. CDR3 DNA: TGTGCCAGCAGACCAGAGGGGGGGCTTGGCTATGGCTACACCTTC.